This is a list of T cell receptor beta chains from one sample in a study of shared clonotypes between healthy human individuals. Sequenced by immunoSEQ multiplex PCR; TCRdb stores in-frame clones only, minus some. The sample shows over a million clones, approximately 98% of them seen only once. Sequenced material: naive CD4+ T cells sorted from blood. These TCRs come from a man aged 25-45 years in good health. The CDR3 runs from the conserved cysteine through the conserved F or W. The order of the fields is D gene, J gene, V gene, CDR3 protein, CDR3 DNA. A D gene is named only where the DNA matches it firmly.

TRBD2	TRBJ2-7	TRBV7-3	CASSAAGGPYEQYF	TGTGCCAGCAGTGCAGCGGGAGGGCCCTACGAGCAGTACTTC
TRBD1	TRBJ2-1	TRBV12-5	CASGLTGRQGVGEQFF	TGTGCTAGTGGCCTCACCGGGAGACAGGGGGTCGGTGAGCAGTTCTTC
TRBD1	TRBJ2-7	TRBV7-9	CASSRTGDGAYEQYF	TGTGCCAGCAGCCGCACAGGGGACGGTGCGTACGAGCAGTACTTC
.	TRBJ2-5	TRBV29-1	CSVEDNRGLGETQYF	TGCAGCGTTGAAGATAATCGAGGGCTTGGAGAGACCCAGTACTTC
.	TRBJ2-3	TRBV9	CASSVGVRDTQYF	TGTGCCAGCAGCGTAGGAGTCAGGGATACGCAGTATTTT
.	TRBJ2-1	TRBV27	CASRSRTKTYNEQFF	TGTGCCAGCAGATCTCGGACCAAAACCTACAATGAGCAGTTCTTC
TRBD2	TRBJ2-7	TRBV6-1	CASSVASGGLSYEQYF	TGTGCCAGCAGTGTTGCTAGCGGGGGCCTCTCCTACGAGCAGTACTTC
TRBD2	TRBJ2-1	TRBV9	CASSVGGLAGFNNEQFF	TGTGCCAGCAGCGTAGGAGGGCTAGCGGGGTTTAACAATGAGCAGTTCTTC
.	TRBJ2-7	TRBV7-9	CASSSQQALGEQYF	TGTGCCAGCAGCTCCCAGCAAGCGCTCGGCGAGCAGTACTTC
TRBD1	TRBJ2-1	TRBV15	CATSPGQGDEQFF	TGTGCCACCAGCCCTGGACAGGGCGATGAGCAGTTCTTC
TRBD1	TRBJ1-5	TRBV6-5	CASSRPRTGHQPQHF	TGTGCCAGCAGTAGGCCCCGGACAGGGCATCAGCCCCAGCATTTT
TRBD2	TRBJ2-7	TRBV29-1	CSPLCELSGATYEQYF	TGCAGCCCTCTTTGCGAGTTAAGCGGGGCTACCTACGAGCAGTACTTC
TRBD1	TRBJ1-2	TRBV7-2	CASSRDRAYGYTF	TGTGCCAGCAGCCGGGACAGGGCCTATGGCTACACCTTC
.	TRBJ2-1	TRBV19	CASSKLGFDGTLWFVDNEQFF	TGTGCCAGTAGTAAACTAGGTTTTGACGGGACCCTTTGGTTTGTTGATAATGAGCAGTTCTTC
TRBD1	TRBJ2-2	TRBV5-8	CASSSQGQGTTNTGELFF	TGTGCCAGCAGCTCCCAAGGACAGGGCACTACGAACACCGGGGAGCTGTTTTTT
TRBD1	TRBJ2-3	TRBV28	CASSQTGPTDTQYF	TGTGCCAGCAGTCAGACAGGGCCCACAGATACGCAGTATTTT
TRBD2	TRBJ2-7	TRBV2	CASRGWGLASYEQYF	TGTGCCAGCAGGGGGTGGGGACTAGCGTCCTACGAGCAGTACTTC
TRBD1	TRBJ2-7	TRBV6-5	CASSYGSTGWYEQYF	TGTGCCAGCAGTTACGGATCGACAGGGTGGTACGAGCAGTACTTC